The 6 T cell receptor beta chains listed next were all sequenced from one sample in a study of blood T cell repertoires in COVID-19. Some clones are missing from TCRdb's copy, which holds only in-frame ones; the method was immunoSEQ multiplex PCR. Among about 190,000 clones listed, approximately 88% were seen once. Sequenced material: PBMCs or T cells enriched from blood (not recorded which). All receptors come from a woman aged 25 to 45 who had recovered from COVID-19.

The CDR3 sequence: CASRVPQAGRSYNEQFF. CDR3 bases: TGTGCCAGCAGAGTACCCCAAGCGGGGAGGTCCTACAATGAGCAGTTCTTC. This sequence joins TRBV28 and TRBJ2-1; TRBD2 agrees at 7 bases. The CDR3 is made up of 17 amino acids. After removal of 6 bases from V and 1 base from J, the junction contained 12 bases not matched to a gene. Germline loops: CDR1 MDHEN, CDR2 SYDVKM.

V gene TRBV7-2 combines with J gene TRBJ2-5; D is unclear. The germline V gene has CDR1 SGHTA and CDR2 FQGNSA. Trimming took off 0 bases at V and 4 bases at J, with 9 bases between the two ends. The length of the CDR3 is 14 residues. The CDR3 nucleotides are TGTGCCAGCAGCTTAGCGGCCAGGCTAGAGACCCAGTACTTC. It specifies CASSLAARLETQYF.

There are many counts of this clone. The chain uses TRBV15 and TRBJ2-2; 10 bases fit TRBD1. Germline trimming cut 3 bases from V and 6 bases from J; bases unmatched to any gene: 7. The CDR3 is 16 residues long. Germline CDR1 reads LNHNV; CDR2 reads YYDKDF (reference sequence). This CDR3 reads CATSRGQGQGPGELFF. DNA for the CDR3: TGTGCCACCAGCAGGGGACAGGGGCAGGGACCCGGGGAGCTGTTTTTT. Combining the CDR3 with reference TRBV15 and TRBJ2-2 gives the whole variable domain DAMVIQNPRYQVTQFGKPVTLSCSQTLNHNVMYWYQQKSSQAPKLLFHYYDKDFNNEADTPDNFQSRRPNTSFCFLDIRSPGLGDTAMYLCATSRGQGQGPGELFFGEGSRLTVL.

CDR3 sequence (DNA): TGTGCCAGCAGCCGCCAGGCAGATACGCAGTATTTT. This gives the protein CASSRQADTQYF. The V call is TRBV7-2, the J call TRBJ2-3; D call uncertain. The CDR3 sequence is 12 residues long. The V gene's germline CDR1 is SGHTA and CDR2 FQGNSA. The germline V and J ends were trimmed by 5 bases and 4 bases, with 7 bases remaining between them. Full variable domain (outside the CDR3, taken from reference TRBV7-2 and TRBJ2-3): GAGVSQSPSNKVTEKGKDVELRCDPISGHTALYWYRQSLGQGLEFLIYFQGNSAPDKSGLPSDRFSAERTGGSVSTLTIQRTQQEDSAVYLCASSRQADTQYFGPGTRLTVL.

The chain has TRBV7-2 and TRBJ2-2; D perhaps matches TRBD1 (6 bases). The CDR3 is 16 residues long. The V gene lost 4 bases and the J gene lost 7 bases, with 19 bases spanning the gap. Germline loops: CDR1 SGHTA, CDR2 FQGNSA. CDR3 nucleotide sequence: TGTGCCAGCAGCTACAGGGTAGAGGGGAATGGCGGGGAGCTGTTTTTT. This translates into CASSYRVEGNGGELFF.

The chain employs TRBV7-9 and TRBJ2-7; D uncertain. The CDR3 consists of 12 residues. Per the germline V gene, CDR1 is SEHNR and CDR2 is FQNEAQ (reference sequence). V shed 5 bases and J shed 3 bases, with 8 bases lying between them. The CDR3: CASSTSLYEQYF. In nucleotides, the CDR3 is TGTGCCAGCAGCACATCCCTCTACGAGCAGTACTTC.